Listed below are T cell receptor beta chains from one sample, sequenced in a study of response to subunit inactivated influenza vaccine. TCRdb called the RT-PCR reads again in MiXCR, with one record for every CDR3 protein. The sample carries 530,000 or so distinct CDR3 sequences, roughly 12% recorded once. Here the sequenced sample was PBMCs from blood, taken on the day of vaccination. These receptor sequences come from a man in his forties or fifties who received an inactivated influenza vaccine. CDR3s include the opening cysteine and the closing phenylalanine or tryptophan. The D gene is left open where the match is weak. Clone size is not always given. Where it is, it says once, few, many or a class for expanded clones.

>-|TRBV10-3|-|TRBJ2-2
TGTGCCATCAGTGAGTCTGCCCTTGTGGAGCTGTTTTTT
CAISESALVELFF
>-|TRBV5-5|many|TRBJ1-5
TGTGCCAGCAGCTTGGCCGGGAGCCTGGGGGGCAATCAGCCCCAGCATTTT
CASSLAGSLGGNQPQHF
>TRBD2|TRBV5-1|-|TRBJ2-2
TGCGCCAGCAGCGGCGCGGGAGTGGGGGAGCTGTTTTTT
CASSGAGVGELFF
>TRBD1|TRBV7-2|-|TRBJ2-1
TGTGCCAGCAAAGCCCGGGACAGCTCCTACAATGAGCAGTTCTTC
CASKARDSSYNEQFF
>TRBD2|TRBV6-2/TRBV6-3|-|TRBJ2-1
TGTGCCAGCGGTAGCGGGCCTGGCAATGAGCAGTTCTTC
CASGSGPGNEQFF
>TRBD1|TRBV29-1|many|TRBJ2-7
TGCAGCGTTGCCCTCTTAACCGGGACAGGGTTACACTACGAGCAGTACTTC
CSVALLTGTGLHYEQYF
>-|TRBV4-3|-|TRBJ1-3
TGCGCCAGCAGCCAAGAAGTCGATGGACGGCGAAACACCATATATTTT
CASSQEVDGRRNTIYF
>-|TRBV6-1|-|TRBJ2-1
TGTGCCAGCGCAACGGGGTTCGGCTATGAGCAGTTCTTC
CASATGFGYEQFF
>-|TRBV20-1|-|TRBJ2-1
TGCAGTGCCAACGACCAGGACATGAGCTCCTACAATGAGCAGTTCTTC
CSANDQDMSSYNEQFF
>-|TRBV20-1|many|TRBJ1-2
TGCAGTACCAGGGGTTCTAACTATGGCTACACCTTC
CSTRGSNYGYTF
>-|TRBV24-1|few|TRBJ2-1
TGTGCCACCAGTGACCCAACAGGGTCCTACAATGAGCAGTTCTTC
CATSDPTGSYNEQFF
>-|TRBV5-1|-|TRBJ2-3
TGCGCCAGCAGCCTAATTTACTTCGCAAAGGGTTTCACAGATACGCAGTATTTT
CASSLIYFAKGFTDTQYF
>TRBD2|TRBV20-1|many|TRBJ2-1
TGCAGTGCGGATAGCGGGTTCTACAATGAGCAGTTCTTC
CSADSGFYNEQFF
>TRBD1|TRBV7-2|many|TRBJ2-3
TGTGCCAGTCGAGGGGGCGTTAGCACAGATACGCAGTATTTT
CASRGGVSTDTQYF
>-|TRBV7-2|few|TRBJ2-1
TGTGCCAGCAGCTTACAAGTTGCGTTCTACAATGAGCAGTTCTTC
CASSLQVAFYNEQFF
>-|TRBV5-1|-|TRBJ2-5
TGCGCCAGCAGTAGAACAGGCGGGGTTCAAGAGACCCAGTACTTC
CASSRTGGVQETQYF
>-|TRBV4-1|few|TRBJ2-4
TGCGCCAGCAGCGCAGGGGGGGCTAAGACCAAAAACATTCAGTACTTC
CASSAGGAKTKNIQYF
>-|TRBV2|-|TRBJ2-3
TGTGCCAGCAGTGGTCCGGGCACAGATACGCAGTATTTT
CASSGPGTDTQYF
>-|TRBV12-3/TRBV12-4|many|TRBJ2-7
TGTGCCAGCAGTTTCGTGTCGGACGAGCAGTACTTC
CASSFVSDEQYF
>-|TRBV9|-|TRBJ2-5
TGTGCCAGCAGCGTAGACGGGAGAGGTTTCGAGACCCAGTACTTC
CASSVDGRGFETQYF
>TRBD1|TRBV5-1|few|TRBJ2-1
TGCGCCAGCAGCTTGGACCCGGGACAGCAGCACAATGAGCAGTTCTTC
CASSLDPGQQHNEQFF
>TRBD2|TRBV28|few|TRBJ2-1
TGTGCCAGCAGTTGGCCTAGCGGGATTCCCTACAATGAGCAGTTCTTC
CASSWPSGIPYNEQFF
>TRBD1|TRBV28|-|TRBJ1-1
TGTGCCAGCAGTGACAGGGTGTGGGAAGCTTTCTTT
CASSDRVWEAFF
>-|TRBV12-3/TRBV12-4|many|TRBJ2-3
TGTGCCAGCAGCCCTTCGCCCAGCACAGATACGCAGTATTTT
CASSPSPSTDTQYF
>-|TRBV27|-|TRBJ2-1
TGTGCCAGCAGTCCCCTTGGGGAGCGACTCCCCAATGAGCAGTTCTTC
CASSPLGERLPNEQFF
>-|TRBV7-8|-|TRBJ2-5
TGTGCCAGCAGCTTACAGGGTGATGGGGAGACCCAGTACTTC
CASSLQGDGETQYF
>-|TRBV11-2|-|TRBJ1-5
TGTGCCAGCAGCTTAGGAGGGGAGTGGCCCCAGCATTTT
CASSLGGEWPQHF
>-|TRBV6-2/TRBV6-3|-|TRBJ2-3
TGTGCCAGCAGTTCCTGGGACACCAGGGCAGGGGATACGCAGTATTTT
CASSSWDTRAGDTQYF
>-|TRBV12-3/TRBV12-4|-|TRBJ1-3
TGTGCCAGCATCCAAAGAAGCTGGCGCTCTGGAAACACCATATATTTT
CASIQRSWRSGNTIYF
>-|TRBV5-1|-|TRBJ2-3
TGCGCCAGCAGCTTTTACGAGGTCACAGATACGCAGTATTTT
CASSFYEVTDTQYF
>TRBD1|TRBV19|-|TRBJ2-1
TGTGCCAGTAGTGGACAGGGGAGGCCCTACAATGAGCAGTTCTTC
CASSGQGRPYNEQFF
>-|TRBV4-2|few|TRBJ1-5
TGTGCCAGCAGCCAAGAAGGTGGAGGGTATCAGCCCCAGCATTTT
CASSQEGGGYQPQHF
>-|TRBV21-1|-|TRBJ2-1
TGTGCCAGCAGTGGGACTAGCGGCAACAATGAGCAGTTCTTC
CASSGTSGNNEQFF
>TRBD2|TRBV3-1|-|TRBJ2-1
TGTGCCAGCAGCCAAGGCCTCCCTCCGGGACTAGCCGACAATGAGCAGTTCTTC
CASSQGLPPGLADNEQFF
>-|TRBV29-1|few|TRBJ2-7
TGCAGCGTTGAAGAGTTTATTCGGGACACATATTACGAGCAGTACTTC
CSVEEFIRDTYYEQYF
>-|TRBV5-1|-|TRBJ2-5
TGCGCCAGCAGCTTGGCCACCGGGGGCGGAAAGACCCAGTACTTC
CASSLATGGGKTQYF
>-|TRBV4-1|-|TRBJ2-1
TGCGCCAGCAGCCCCGGGGCTCCTGCTGAGCAGTTCTTC
CASSPGAPAEQFF
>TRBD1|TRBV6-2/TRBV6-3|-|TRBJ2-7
TGTGCCAGCCAGACTGGGACAGTCTACGAGCAGTACTTC
CASQTGTVYEQYF
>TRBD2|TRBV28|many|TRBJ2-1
TGTGCCAGCAGTTCCCCTTCGACTAGCATGGACAATGAGCAGTTCTTC
CASSSPSTSMDNEQFF
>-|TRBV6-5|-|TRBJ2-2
TGTGCCAGCAGCAGGTTTGCCGGGGAGCTGTTTTTT
CASSRFAGELFF
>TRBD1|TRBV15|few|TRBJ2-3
TGTGCCACCAGATTGGACAGGGGAAAGGCACGAACAGATACGCAGTATTTT
CATRLDRGKARTDTQYF
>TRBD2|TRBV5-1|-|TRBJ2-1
TGCGCCAGCAGCTCACTAGCGGGAGGGATGACCTACAATGAGCAGTTCTTC
CASSSLAGGMTYNEQFF